One and the same sample provided the 22 T cell receptor beta chains below, sequenced in a study of radiation and T cells in renal cell carcinoma. The time point is: baseline pretreatment blood. Stated treatment: 15 Gy SBRT to primary tumor, nephrectomy 4 weeks later. Libraries were prepared by immunoSEQ multiplex PCR; TCRdb keeps only in-frame clonotypes and omits some of them. The sample consists of about 130,000 clones, roughly 88% of them appearing once. This specimen consisted of blood, obtained from a patient whose treatment included radiotherapy and nephrectomy. The receptors come from a woman aged 45-65 years with renal cell carcinoma.

This clone is a singleton in its sample. This rearrangement joins TRBV7-2 to TRBJ1-5, with unresolved D. The V gene's germline CDR1 is SGHTA and CDR2 FQGNSA. V was clipped by 3 bases and J by 8 bases, with 8 bases between them. CDR3 length: 12 amino acids. The DNA of the CDR3 is TGTGCCAGCAGCTTGTCTTGGGAGCCCCAGCATTTT. As protein: CASSLSWEPQHF.

This chain connects TRBV18 to TRBJ2-3; D tentatively reads TRBD1 or TRBD2 (5 bases each). Germline V gene sequence: CDR1 KGHSH, CDR2 LQKENI. The CDR3 spans 17 residues. V dropped 3 bases and J dropped 6 bases, with 22 bases sitting between them. CDR3 DNA sequence: TGTGCCAGCTCACCGCAACCGGGACCATTGAGAGAGGATACGCAGTATTTT. It specifies CASSPQPGPLREDTQYF.

The chain joins TRBV4-3 to TRBJ1-4, with D uncertain. Looked up from germline, CDR1 is LGHNA and CDR2 is YSLEER. Trimming shortened V by 3 bases and J by 5 bases, and 10 bases separated the two germline ends. CDR3 length: 14 residues. The CDR3 is CASSQRGSNEKLFF. CDR3 DNA sequence: TGCGCCAGCAGCCAGCGCGGATCGAATGAAAAACTGTTTTTT.

The V call is TRBV6-1, the J call TRBJ2-2, with a possible D match to TRBD2 (5 bases). Germline V CDR1 and CDR2: MNHNS, SASEGT. Deletions cut 3 bases from V and 5 bases from J, with 13 bases between. This CDR3 is 15 amino acids long. CDR3 in amino acids: CASSDWNSGTGELFF. CDR3 coding DNA: TGTGCCAGCAGTGACTGGAACTCGGGAACCGGGGAGCTGTTTTTT.

The genes are TRBV5-6 and TRBJ2-7; 7 bases are shared with TRBD1. The ends lost 3 bases at V and 2 bases at J; junction bases unmatched: 8. Germline V lookup: CDR1 SGHDT, CDR2 YYEEEE. The CDR3 extends over 15 amino acids. The CDR3 bases are TGTGCCAGCAGCTACCGGGACAGTCAACCCTACGAGCAGTACTTC. It is translated as CASSYRDSQPYEQYF.

The chain joins TRBV29-1 to TRBJ2-1; 8 positions match TRBD1. Germline trimming cut 4 bases from V and 7 bases from J; bases unmatched to any gene: 9. The CDR3 consists of 14 residues. Germline V CDR1 and CDR2: SQVTM, ANQGSEA. The CDR3 region is CSVVRQGATNEQFF. The CDR3 DNA is TGCAGCGTTGTACGGCAGGGGGCGACGAATGAGCAGTTCTTC.

The chain joins TRBV7-9 to TRBJ2-3; the match to TRBD2 covers 14 bases. The CDR3 has 17 residues. With V trimmed by 8 bases and J by 0 bases, 7 bases remained unmatched. Germline V CDR1 and CDR2: SEHNR, FQNEAQ (reference sequence). CDR3 residues: CASPPGLAGVSTDTQYF. CDR3 DNA sequence: TGTGCCAGCCCGCCGGGACTAGCGGGGGTGAGCACAGATACGCAGTATTTT.

Of note for this clone: This specimen includes other DNA sequences encoding the same CDR3. J is TRBJ2-5 and V is TRBV18, with D possibly TRBD2 on 5 matching bases. The CDR3 extends over 13 amino acids. CDR1 and CDR2 from the germline V gene are KGHSH and LQKENI. V was clipped by 3 bases and J by 2 bases, with 7 bases between them. The CDR3 nucleotides read TGTGCCAGCTCACCCGGGGTTCAAGAGACCCAGTACTTC. Translation: CASSPGVQETQYF.

This clone appeared a few times. This chain joins TRBV29-1 and TRBJ1-1; the D is unclear. CDR1 and CDR2 from the germline V gene are SQVTM and ANQGSEA. This CDR3 contains 11 residues. V lost 3 bases to trimming and J lost 3 bases, with 5 bases between them. The CDR3 region is CSVDLDTEAFF. For the CDR3, the DNA is TGCAGCGTTGACCTGGACACTGAAGCTTTCTTT.

The chain couples TRBV7-9 to TRBJ1-2; D is unclear. CDR3 length: 15 residues. The germline V gene encodes CDR1 SEHNR and CDR2 FQNEAQ (reference sequence). V was cut by 3 bases and J by 8 bases, with 19 bases left in between. CDR3 sequence: CASSFTSARPLGYTF. CDR3 bases: TGTGCCAGCAGCTTCACGAGCGCAAGACCCTTGGGCTACACCTTC.

This chain links TRBV10-2 with TRBJ1-1; D gene unclear. The CDR3 sequence is 15 residues long. Deletions cut 0 bases from V and 0 bases from J, with 8 bases between. Germline V CDR1 and CDR2: WSHSY, SAAADI. The CDR3 loop reads CASSESDGLNTEAFF. The CDR3 nucleotides read TGCGCCAGCAGTGAGTCTGACGGACTGAACACTGAAGCTTTCTTT.

The chain carries TRBV5-6 and TRBJ2-5; 7 nucleotides line up with TRBD1. After removal of 4 bases from V and 4 bases from J, the junction contained 7 bases not matched to a gene. CDR3 length: 14 amino acids. CDR1 and CDR2 from the germline V gene are SGHDT and YYEEEE. The CDR3 sequence: CASSVTGVPETQYF. In DNA, the CDR3 is TGTGCCAGCAGCGTTACAGGGGTACCAGAGACCCAGTACTTC.

This clone was observed a handful of times. This chain joins TRBV7-9 and TRBJ1-1, with D tentatively TRBD1 (6 bases). The CDR3 spans 14 residues. The germline CDR1 and CDR2 sequences are SEHNR and FQNEAQ (reference sequence). V lost 5 bases and J 0 bases, leaving 10 bases between the germline ends. CDR3 loop: CASSIQGLNTEAFF. CDR3 nucleotide sequence: TGTGCCAGCAGCATACAGGGTTTGAACACTGAAGCTTTCTTT.

The rearrangement links TRBV7-8 to TRBJ1-2; D gene uncertain. CDR3 length equals 16 residues. CDR1 is SGHVS and CDR2 is FQNEAQ in the germline V gene. V dropped 5 bases and J dropped 3 bases, with 19 bases sitting between them. This CDR3 reads CASSDNWSATYYGYTF. The CDR3 DNA reads as TGTGCCAGCAGCGATAATTGGTCAGCAACATACTATGGCTACACCTTC.

The chain carries TRBV6-1 and TRBJ2-1; no clear D. The CDR3 totals 13 residues. Per the germline V gene, CDR1 is MNHNS and CDR2 is SASEGT. Trimming left V 7 bases short and J 10 bases short, with 17 bases between. CDR3 residues: CASMVGDLREQFF. The CDR3 nucleotides are TGTGCCAGCATGGTTGGAGATTTAAGGGAGCAGTTCTTC.

V is TRBV6-5 and J is TRBJ1-5, with TRBD1 matching over 8 bases. With V trimmed by 5 bases and J by 3 bases, 6 bases remained unmatched. CDR3 length: 15 amino acids. CDR1 is MNHEY, CDR2 SVGAGI, per germline. The CDR3 nucleotides read TGTGCCAGCAGTCCCGGGACAGGCCCCAATCAGCCCCAGCATTTT. Residues: CASSPGTGPNQPQHF.

V and J are TRBV5-1 and TRBJ2-3, with D possibly matching TRBD2 (5 bases). The CDR3 runs to 12 residues. Trimming shortened V by 6 bases and J by 5 bases, and 10 bases separated the two germline ends. Germline V gene sequence: CDR1 SGHRS, CDR2 YFSETQ. The CDR3 sequence is CASNFGEDTQYF. The CDR3, as DNA: TGCGCCAGCAATTTCGGGGAAGATACGCAGTATTTT.

The rearrangement joins TRBV18 to TRBJ1-5, with D uncertain. V was cut by 2 bases and J by 4 bases, with 9 bases left in between. CDR1 and CDR2 from the germline V gene are KGHSH and LQKENI. This CDR3 comprises 14 residues. The CDR3 region is CASSPYRKNQPQHF. The CDR3 coding sequence is TGTGCCAGCTCACCATATCGAAAGAATCAGCCCCAGCATTTT.

For this clone: The same CDR3 also results from other DNA sequences found in this sample. The chain has TRBV18 and TRBJ1-3; D remains ambiguous. V dropped 2 bases and J dropped 4 bases, with 6 bases sitting between them. The germline V gene encodes CDR1 KGHSH and CDR2 LQKENI. The length of the CDR3 is 13 residues. For the CDR3, the DNA is TGTGCCAGCTCACCAGTGTCCGGAAACACCATATATTTT. This gives the protein CASSPVSGNTIYF.

The V gene is TRBV7-2, the J gene TRBJ1-6; no clear D. The V and J ends lost 2 bases and 0 bases respectively, with 8 bases between them. This CDR3 is built from 16 residues. Germline V CDR1 and CDR2: SGHTA, FQGNSA. The chain's CDR3 is CASSLLLSSYNSPLHF. CDR3 coding DNA: TGTGCCAGCAGCTTACTCCTTAGCTCCTATAATTCACCCCTCCACTTT. The variable domain in full, completed from reference TRBV7-2 and TRBJ1-6, reads GAGVSQSPSNKVTEKGKDVELRCDPISGHTALYWYRQSLGQGLEFLIYFQGNSAPDKSGLPSDRFSAERTGGSVSTLTIQRTQQEDSAVYLCASSLLLSSYNSPLHFGNGTRLTVT.

The chain has TRBV2 and TRBJ2-5; 7 nucleotides agree with TRBD1. CDR3 length equals 13 residues. Per germline, CDR1 SNHLY and CDR2 FYNNEI. The trim removed 8 bases at V and 7 bases at J, leaving 10 bases unmatched. The DNA for the CDR3 is TGTGCCAGCCTCCGGGCCCCAGGGGGGACCCAGTACTTC. Translating gives CASLRAPGGTQYF.

The chain is built from TRBV6-1 and TRBJ1-5, with a weak D call TRBD1 (6 bases). The CDR3 covers 18 residues. In germline, CDR1 is MNHNS, CDR2 SASEGT. Trimming shortened V by 4 bases and J by 1 base, and 20 bases separated the two germline ends. CDR3 loop: CASSGGIMGGASNQPQHF. The CDR3 region has the DNA TGTGCCAGCAGTGGGGGGATCATGGGGGGCGCGAGCAATCAGCCCCAGCATTTT.